This T cell receptor (beta chain) originates from a study of response to subunit inactivated influenza vaccine. General study points: Few additional T cells are recruited per seasonal influenza vaccination, authors suggested.

As concerns this clonotype: Its antigen is as yet unknown.

Each CDR3 protein is one row after TCRdb ran MiXCR on the RT-PCR reads. The sample contains roughly 700,000 distinct CDR3 sequences, less than 20% of which appear only once. This receptor was obtained from a man aged 50 to 59 who received an inactivated influenza vaccine. The sample here was PBMCs from blood, taken about 13 days after vaccination.

The CDR3 region is CASSSTSGPTYEQYF. CDR3 nucleotide sequence: TGTGCCAGCAGCTCCACTAGCGGCCCAACCTACGAGCAGTACTTC. The rearrangement uses TRBV7-9 and TRBJ2-7, with TRBD2 identical over 8 bases. This CDR3 contains 15 residues. V gave up 4 bases and J gave up 2 bases; unmatched junction bases: 7. Germline V gives CDR1 SEHNR, CDR2 FQNEAQ (reference sequence).